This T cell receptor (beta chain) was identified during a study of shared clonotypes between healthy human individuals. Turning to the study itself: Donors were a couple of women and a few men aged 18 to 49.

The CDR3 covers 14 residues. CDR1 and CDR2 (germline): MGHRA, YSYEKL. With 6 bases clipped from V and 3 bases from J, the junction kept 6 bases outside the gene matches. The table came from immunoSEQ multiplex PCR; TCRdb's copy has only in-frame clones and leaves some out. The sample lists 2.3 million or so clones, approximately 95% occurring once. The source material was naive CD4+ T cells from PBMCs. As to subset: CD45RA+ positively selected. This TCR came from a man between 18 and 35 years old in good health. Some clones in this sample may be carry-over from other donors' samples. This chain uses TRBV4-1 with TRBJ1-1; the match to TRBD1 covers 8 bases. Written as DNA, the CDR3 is TGCGCCAGCAGTCCTCAGGGGGCCCACACTGAAGCTTTCTTT. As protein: CASSPQGAHTEAFF.